The table lists the clone carrying this T cell receptor (beta chain) with a few counts. The entry originates in a study of tumor-infiltrating lymphocytes in oesophageal squamous cell carcinoma. Each CDR3 protein gets one entry after TCRdb re-called the PCR reads with MiXCR. The repertoire has some 11,000 distinct CDR3 sequences, 45% to 70% of them found once; the top ten carry 42%. The junction had 20 bases not matched to a gene; V was cut back by 4 bases and J by 11 bases. CDR1 and CDR2 from the germline V gene are SEHNR and FQNEAQ (reference sequence). The length of the CDR3 is 17 residues. The chain employs TRBV7-9 and TRBJ2-5; 9 bases map to TRBD1. The sequenced material came from esophageal tumor tissue. The receptor was isolated from a female donor with esophageal squamous cell carcinoma. The CDR3 loop is CASSSRTGTGTRNEQYF. The DNA for the CDR3 is TGTGCCAGCAGCTCCAGGACCGGGACAGGGACTCGCAATGAGCAGTACTTC.